The sequence of this T cell receptor (beta chain) was determined in a study of T cell responses to AZD1222 COVID-19 vaccine. Study-level results: Spike-specific TCR repertoires showed rising breadth and depth after two AZD1222 doses. Repertoires were collected only later (after the peak T cell response had occurred).

There are 16 residues in the CDR3. Germline assignment: CDR1 ENHRY and CDR2 SYGVKD. With 3 bases removed from V and 0 bases from J, the gap between germline ends came to 11 bases. Here immunoSEQ multiplex PCR was the method, and the copy in TCRdb shows in-frame clones only, minus some. The sample lists more than 250,000 clones, roughly 93% occurring once. As regards this clone: Its specificity is not known.

Sequences were derived from peripheral blood, sampled on day 0 of AZD1222 vaccination. The origin of this receptor is an adult in good health. The chain links TRBV10-3 to TRBJ1-4; D is unresolved. In DNA form, the CDR3 reads TGTGCCATCAGTGAAACCAACAGACCAACTAATGAAAAACTGTTTTTT. Protein product: CAISETNRPTNEKLFF.